The T cell receptor beta chain under discussion was sequenced for a study of technical replicates of blood from a handful of donors. The CDR3 is made up of 11 amino acids. The V and J ends lost 5 bases and 7 bases respectively, with 7 bases between them. CDR1 and CDR2 from the germline V gene are SGHTA and FQGNSA. The repertoire was sequenced with immunoSEQ multiplex PCR; TCRdb's copy has only in-frame clones and lacks some. The sample has more than 75,000 clones, 96% seen once; the top ten hold about 0.41%. The TCR sequence derives from a human donor in good health. The sample comprised T cells isolated from PBMCs. The chain combines TRBV7-2 with TRBJ2-3; no definite D call. The CDR3 nucleotides are TGTGCCAGCAGCCCGTCCTATACGCAGTATTTT. It yields the protein CASSPSYTQYF.